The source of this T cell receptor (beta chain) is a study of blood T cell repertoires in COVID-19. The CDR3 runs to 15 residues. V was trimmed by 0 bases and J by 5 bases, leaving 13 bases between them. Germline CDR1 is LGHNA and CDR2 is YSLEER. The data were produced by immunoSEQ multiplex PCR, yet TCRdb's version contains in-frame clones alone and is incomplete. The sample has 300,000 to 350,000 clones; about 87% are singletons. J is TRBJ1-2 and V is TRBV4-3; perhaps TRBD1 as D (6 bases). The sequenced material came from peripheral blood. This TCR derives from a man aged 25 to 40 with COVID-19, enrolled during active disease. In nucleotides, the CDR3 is TGCGCCAGCAGCCAAGAAATGGGGGCGCGGTATGGCTACACCTTC. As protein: CASSQEMGARYGYTF.